One sample yielded the 29 T cell receptor beta chains listed below, sequenced in a study of T cells after posttransplantation cyclophosphamide. Only in-frame clones appear in the TCRdb table, and some are missing; sequencing was by immunoSEQ multiplex PCR. Among under 7,000 clones, around 72% were seen once, and the ten largest hold about 27%. The sample comprised memory CD4+ T cells sorted from blood. These receptors originate from a woman aged 45-60 years in good health and a related stem cell transplant donor.

The chain links TRBV30 to TRBJ2-5; 8 bases are shared with TRBD1. Trimming at V came to 2 bases and at J to 7 bases, leaving 6 bases not matched to a gene. In germline, CDR1 is GTSNPN, CDR2 SVGIG (reference sequence). This CDR3 contains 13 residues. This chain's CDR3 is CAWSPGGVGTQYF. The CDR3 DNA reads as TGTGCCTGGAGTCCAGGGGGCGTGGGGACCCAGTACTTC.

The chain recombines TRBV15 with TRBJ2-3; D possibly corresponds to TRBD2 (6 bases). In germline, CDR1 is LNHNV, CDR2 YYDKDF (reference sequence). Deletions cut 2 bases from V and 0 bases from J, with 12 bases between. This CDR3 spans 16 amino acids. The CDR3 here is CATSRSKAGSTDTQYF. CDR3 nucleotide sequence: TGTGCCACCAGCAGATCCAAAGCGGGCAGCACAGATACGCAGTATTTT.

V and J are TRBV15 and TRBJ2-5; 8 nucleotides align to TRBD2. The J call is in doubt because the DNA end fits TRBJ2-7 better. The CDR3 extends over 15 amino acids. From germline, CDR1 is LNHNV and CDR2 YYDKDF (reference sequence). In DNA, the CDR3 is TGTGCCACCAGCAGAGACCTAGCGGGTTCCCGCGAGCAGTACTTC. Translated: CATSRDLAGSREQYF.

The chain combines TRBV29-1 with TRBJ2-7; a possible D gene is TRBD1 (6 bases). Germline assignment: CDR1 SQVTM and CDR2 ANQGSEA. The CDR3 consists of 13 residues. V was pared by 7 bases and J by 2 bases, with 15 bases between. The CDR3 here is CSARRGQTYEQYF. The DNA for the CDR3 is TGCAGCGCCAGAAGAGGACAGACCTACGAGCAGTACTTC.

The chain uses TRBV28 and TRBJ2-1, with a possible D match to TRBD2 (6 bases). Germline lookup yields CDR1 MDHEN and CDR2 SYDVKM. Trimming removed 7 bases from V and 2 bases from J, with 9 bases in between. CDR3 size: 13 residues. The CDR3 nucleotides read TGTGCCAGCAATTCGGGGGCCTACAATGAGCAGTTCTTC. Amino acid sequence: CASNSGAYNEQFF.

The J gene is TRBJ1-2, the V gene TRBV7-9; D is possibly TRBD1 (6 bases). The CDR3 has 15 residues. Trimming shortened V by 3 bases and J by 11 bases, and 22 bases separated the two germline ends. The germline V gene has CDR1 SEHNR and CDR2 FQNEAQ (reference sequence). The CDR3 sequence: CASSLEVVFSQGYTF. The CDR3 DNA is TGTGCCAGCAGCTTGGAGGTGGTTTTCTCCCAGGGGTACACCTTC.

This chain uses TRBV6-5 with TRBJ2-5; TRBD2 aligns across 11 bases. The length of the CDR3 is 15 residues. V lost 4 bases and J lost 5; bases outside the gene matches: 6. CDR1 MNHEY and CDR2 SVGAGI come from the germline V gene. The CDR3 region is CASSSQLAGAETQYF. CDR3 bases: TGTGCCAGCAGTTCCCAACTAGCGGGAGCGGAGACCCAGTACTTC.

The V and J genes are TRBV19 and TRBJ1-2; no reliable D call. Between the trimmed V and J ends, which lost 4 bases and 4 bases, there was a span of 13 bases. The V gene's germline CDR1 is LNHDA and CDR2 SQIVND (reference sequence). The CDR3 extends over 14 amino acids. Written as DNA, the CDR3 is TGTGCCAGTAGTACCCCCGGACTGGGCTATGGCTACACCTTC. It codes for CASSTPGLGYGYTF.

The rearrangement uses TRBV2 and TRBJ2-3; D might be TRBD1 (5 bases). V was trimmed by 6 bases and J by 0 bases, leaving 10 bases between them. Germline V gives CDR1 SNHLY, CDR2 FYNNEI. The CDR3 has 14 residues. This CDR3 reads CASRVQGSTDTQYF. In DNA, the CDR3 is TGTGCCAGCAGGGTTCAGGGTAGCACAGATACGCAGTATTTT.

The gene calls are TRBV28 and TRBJ1-1, with D perhaps matching TRBD1 (6 bases). The CDR3 consists of 15 residues. V lost 4 bases to trimming and J lost 1 base, with 13 bases between them. Germline V gives CDR1 MDHEN, CDR2 SYDVKM. The CDR3 sequence is CASSSPTGGNTEAFF. The CDR3 nucleotides read TGTGCCAGCAGTTCCCCGACAGGCGGGAACACTGAAGCTTTCTTT.

This clone appeared a few times. J is TRBJ1-5 and V is TRBV19; D gene ambiguous. Trimming took 5 bases from V and 5 from J, leaving 10 bases between them. The CDR3 runs 13 residues. Germline V gene sequence: CDR1 LNHDA, CDR2 SQIVND (reference sequence). Written as DNA, the CDR3 is TGTGCCAGTAGTCCCGACACGGATCAGCCCCAGCATTTT. Translating it yields CASSPDTDQPQHF.

The chain links TRBV14 to TRBJ2-3; tentative D call: TRBD1 (6 bases). Germline V gene sequence: CDR1 SGHDN, CDR2 FVKESK. Trimming left V 4 bases short and J 2 bases short, with 10 bases between. The CDR3 contains 14 residues. CDR3 sequence: CASSPDSFTDTQYF. The CDR3 region has the DNA TGTGCCAGCAGCCCGGACAGTTTCACAGATACGCAGTATTTT.

V is TRBV14 and J is TRBJ2-1, with 8 bases lining up with TRBD1. Germline trimming cut 4 bases from V and 12 bases from J; bases unmatched to any gene: 11. From germline, CDR1 is SGHDN and CDR2 FVKESK. This CDR3 is built from 14 residues. CDR3 coding DNA: TGTGCCAGCAGCCCCTCCATCAGGGGGCGCGGGCAGTTCTTC. Its translation is CASSPSIRGRGQFF.

The J gene is TRBJ2-1, the V gene TRBV20-1; no reliable D call. Germline lookup yields CDR1 DFQATT and CDR2 SNEGSKA (reference sequence). The CDR3 spans 11 residues. V lost 1 base to trimming and J lost 8 bases, with 6 bases between them. In DNA, the CDR3 is TGCAGTGCTAGAGCGGTCGATGAGCAGTTCTTC. The encoded protein is CSARAVDEQFF.

V is TRBV7-8 and J is TRBJ1-5, with D perhaps TRBD1 (5 bases). The CDR3 is 16 residues long. Germline assignment: CDR1 SGHVS and CDR2 FQNEAQ. Trimming shortened V by 1 base and J by 0 bases, and 10 bases separated the two germline ends. DNA of the CDR3: TGTGCCAGCAGCTTAGGATCGGGGGGTAGCAATCAGCCCCAGCATTTT. It specifies CASSLGSGGSNQPQHF.

The V gene is TRBV13, the J gene TRBJ1-1; D is unclear. The germline V gene has CDR1 PRHDT and CDR2 FYEKMQ (reference sequence). The CDR3 runs to 14 residues. V was shortened by 5 bases and J by 0 bases, with 10 bases between the two germline ends. As DNA, the CDR3 is TGTGCCAGCAGCACCTATCTCATGAACACTGAAGCTTTCTTT. This gives the protein CASSTYLMNTEAFF.

The chain uses TRBV6-5 and TRBJ1-1; D unclear. The germline V and J ends were trimmed by 5 bases and 2 bases, with 15 bases remaining between them. The CDR3 sequence is 15 residues long. From germline, CDR1 is MNHEY and CDR2 SVGAGI. The CDR3 nucleotides read TGTGCCAGCAGTCCTACTACCCATGGAAACACTGAAGCTTTCTTT. Translation: CASSPTTHGNTEAFF.

The chain has TRBV29-1 and TRBJ1-1; D not certain. V lost 3 bases and J 11 bases, leaving 13 bases between the germline ends. The CDR3 length is 11 residues. Germline CDR1 SQVTM, CDR2 ANQGSEA. Here the CDR3 DNA reads TGCAGCGTTGACAGCGGCGCAACGGCTTTCTTT. The encoded protein is CSVDSGATAFF.

This sequence joins TRBV5-1 and TRBJ1-2; 7 nucleotides align to TRBD1. Looked up from germline, CDR1 is SGHRS and CDR2 is YFSETQ. The CDR3 length is 14 residues. V shed 4 bases and J 8 bases; nucleotides not matched to a gene: 11. The CDR3 is CASSQQEGAWGYTF. The CDR3 DNA sequence: TGCGCCAGCAGCCAACAGGAGGGGGCCTGGGGCTACACCTTC. Drawing the rest from reference TRBV5-1 and TRBJ1-2, the complete variable domain is KAGVTQTPRYLIKTRGQQVTLSCSPISGHRSVSWYQQTPGQGLQFLFEYFSETQRNKGNFPGRFSGRQFSNSRSEMNVSTLELGDSALYLCASSQQEGAWGYTFGSGTRLTVV.

The rearrangement joins TRBV18 to TRBJ2-3, with 7 bases matching TRBD2. This CDR3 is 16 amino acids long. Per germline, CDR1 KGHSH and CDR2 LQKENI. V was pared by 5 bases and J by 2 bases, with 10 bases of the junction left unmatched. CDR3 protein: CASSIGTSGNTDTQYF. Written as DNA, the CDR3 is TGTGCCAGCTCAATCGGTACCAGCGGGAACACAGATACGCAGTATTTT.

This sequence joins TRBV7-2 and TRBJ2-1, with 7 bases matching TRBD2. With 3 bases clipped from V and 9 bases from J, the junction kept 8 bases outside the gene matches. CDR1 and CDR2 (germline): SGHTA, FQGNSA. This CDR3 spans 14 amino acids. The CDR3 spells CASSFGLAVPEQFF. The CDR3 coding sequence is TGTGCCAGCAGCTTCGGGCTAGCGGTTCCTGAGCAGTTCTTC.

The gene calls are TRBV5-4 and TRBJ2-4; 8 nucleotides line up with TRBD2. V lost 1 base to trimming and J lost 3 bases; unmatched junction nucleotides: 6. The CDR3 loop spans 16 amino acids. Per the germline V gene, CDR1 is SGHNT and CDR2 is YYREEE (reference sequence). The CDR3 sequence: CASSLPLSGIKNIQYF. The CDR3 DNA reads TGTGCCAGCAGCTTGCCCCTTAGCGGGATCAAAAACATTCAGTACTTC.

A few counts support this clone. The J gene is TRBJ1-3, the V gene TRBV19; 8 bases fit TRBD1. Germline V gene data show CDR1 as LNHDA and CDR2 as SQIVND (reference sequence). CDR3 length: 15 amino acids. With 5 bases clipped from V and 3 bases from J, the junction kept 6 bases outside the gene matches. The CDR3 DNA reads as TGTGCCAGTAGTGCAACAGGGGGATATGGAAACACCATATATTTT. Its translation is CASSATGGYGNTIYF.

The count of this clone is one. This rearrangement joins TRBV30 to TRBJ2-5; 7 bases align to TRBD2. The better agreement between TRBJ2-7 and the DNA end casts doubt on the J call. The CDR3 length is 14 residues. In germline, CDR1 is GTSNPN, CDR2 SVGIG (reference sequence). The CDR3 region is CAWSKSGGGYEQYF. Here the CDR3 DNA reads TGTGCCTGGAGTAAGTCAGGCGGGGGATACGAGCAGTACTTC.

The CDR3 coding sequence is TGTGCCAGCAGCCCCTCAACTAGCGTTGAGCAGTTCTTC. This encodes CASSPSTSVEQFF. The rearrangement links TRBV7-3 to TRBJ2-1, with 7 bases matching TRBD2. The CDR3 loop spans 13 amino acids. CDR1 and CDR2 (germline): SGHTA, FQGTGA. V was clipped by 5 bases and J by 9 bases; unmatched bases: 7.

This chain links TRBV2 with TRBJ2-7, with TRBD2 as a possible D gene (6 bases). Trimming took off 4 bases at V and 2 bases at J, with 15 bases between the two ends. The CDR3 runs 15 residues. Per the germline V gene, CDR1 is SNHLY and CDR2 is FYNNEI. The CDR3 is CASSALRAGPYEQYF. CDR3 nucleotide sequence: TGTGCCAGCAGTGCCCTTAGGGCGGGGCCCTACGAGCAGTACTTC.

The table lists this clone with a few counts. Here the CDR3 reads CASSLGSSSYNEQFF. The CDR3 region has the DNA TGTGCCAGCAGCTTAGGGTCTAGTTCCTACAATGAGCAGTTCTTC. This rearrangement joins TRBV7-2 to TRBJ2-1; D gene unclear. This CDR3 is built from 15 residues. Germline lookup yields CDR1 SGHTA and CDR2 FQGNSA. V gave up 1 base and J gave up 1 base, with 8 bases separating them.

This clone was recorded only once. The rearrangement links TRBV30 to TRBJ2-7; D might be TRBD2 (5 bases). Trimming cost V 3 bases and J 0 bases, with 15 bases left between them. The CDR3 is 15 amino acids. Per the germline V gene, CDR1 is GTSNPN and CDR2 is SVGIG (reference sequence). As DNA, the CDR3 is TGTGCCTGGAGCCTCGGCGGGTTTGCCTCCTACGAGCAGTACTTC. Protein sequence: CAWSLGGFASYEQYF.

The CDR3 loop reads CASSLGGSQPQHF. CDR3 sequence (DNA): TGTGCCAGCAGCTTGGGGGGTAGCCAGCCCCAGCATTTT. This sequence joins TRBV11-2 and TRBJ1-5; D might be TRBD1 (5 bases). The CDR3 has 13 amino acids. V dropped 3 bases and J dropped 7 bases, with 10 bases sitting between them. Germline V gene sequence: CDR1 SGHAT, CDR2 FQNNGV.